A selection of T cell receptor beta chains follows, all from one sample in a study of T-cell memory formation after mild COVID-19. In TCRdb, the 5' RACE reads were re-called with MiXCR into one record per CDR3 protein. The sample lists 380,000 or so distinct CDR3 sequences; roughly 14% were seen once. The sequencing sample was made of PBMCs or a T cell subset sorted from them (not recorded which). These receptors all stem from a man aged 18-30 years who had mild COVID-19 (a few samples of this study predate the infection). Cell type and time point are not known. CDR3s include the opening cysteine and the closing phenylalanine or tryptophan. D genes are given only for firm matches. Only some rows state a clone size, as once, few, many or a class for expanded clones.

len	d_gene	v_gene	abundance	j_gene	CDR3aa
14	TRBD1	TRBV12-3/TRBV12-4	many	TRBJ2-7	CASTAWTGGYEQYF
17	TRBD2	TRBV3-1	few	TRBJ2-5	CASSPYLGGELVETQYF
13	-	TRBV21-1	-	TRBJ1-1	CATSKAGVVAAFF
12	TRBD1	TRBV12-3/TRBV12-4	-	TRBJ2-1	CASSRRDRGKFF
14	-	TRBV4-3	few	TRBJ2-7	CASSTDTRTYEQYF
15	TRBD2	TRBV2	-	TRBJ2-5	CASSAWTSGGETQYF
17	TRBD2	TRBV7-2	-	TRBJ2-4	CASSFLPGGLAKNIQYF
13	-	TRBV20-1	-	TRBJ2-7	CSARGDIHYEQYF
13	-	TRBV7-6	-	TRBJ1-4	CASRRGRGEKLFF
17	-	TRBV4-1	few	TRBJ2-7	CASSQDIGAKGSYEQYF
16	-	TRBV4-1	-	TRBJ1-6	CASSQGGGSPRSPLHF
17	-	TRBV6-2/TRBV6-3	-	TRBJ1-5	CASSQRPGRISNQPQHF
15	-	TRBV2	few	TRBJ2-3	CASLRWATSTDTQYF
13	-	TRBV4-1	-	TRBJ1-2	CASSQDLDYGYTF
15	-	TRBV7-8	few	TRBJ1-5	CASSLYGGSNQPQHF
14	TRBD1	TRBV20-1	few	TRBJ1-6	CSAPQTGINSPLHF